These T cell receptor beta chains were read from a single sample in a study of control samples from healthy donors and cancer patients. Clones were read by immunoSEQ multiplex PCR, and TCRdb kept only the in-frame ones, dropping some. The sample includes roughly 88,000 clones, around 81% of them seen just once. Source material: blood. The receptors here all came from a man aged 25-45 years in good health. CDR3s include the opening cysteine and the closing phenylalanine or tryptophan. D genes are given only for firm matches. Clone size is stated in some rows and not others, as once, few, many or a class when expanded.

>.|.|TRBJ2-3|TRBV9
TGTGCCAGCAGCGTATCGGAAGGGCAGCATCGGTTTAGCACAGATACGCAGTATTTT
CASSVSEGQHRFSTDTQYF
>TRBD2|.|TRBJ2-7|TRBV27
TGTGCCAGCATGTTGCGGGGGGATTCCTACGAGCAGTACTTC
CASMLRGDSYEQYF
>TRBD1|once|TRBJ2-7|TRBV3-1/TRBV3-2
TGTGCCAGCAGCCAAGGGACAGGCTACGAGCAGTACTTC
CASSQGTGYEQYF
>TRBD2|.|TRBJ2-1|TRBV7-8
TGTGCCAGCAGCTTACCTAGCGGTTCCTCCTACAATGAGCAGTTCTTC
CASSLPSGSSYNEQFF
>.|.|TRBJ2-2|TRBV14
TGTGCCAGCAGCCCCAGGAGACTCGATACAGGGCACGGGGAGCTGTTTTTT
CASSPRRLDTGHGELFF
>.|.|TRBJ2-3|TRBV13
TGTGCCAGCAGCTATCCCGGGGGCAGGGTAGATACGCAGTATTTT
CASSYPGGRVDTQYF
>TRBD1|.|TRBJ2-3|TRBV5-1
TGCGCCAGCAGCTTGGATGTCCAGGGGGTGGAGTATTTT
CASSLDVQGVEYF
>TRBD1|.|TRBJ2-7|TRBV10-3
TGTGCCATCAGTGAGGACAGGGCCTACGAGCAGTACTTC
CAISEDRAYEQYF
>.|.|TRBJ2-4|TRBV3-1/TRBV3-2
TGTGCCAGCAGCCAAGCCGGCGAAAACATTCAGTACTTC
CASSQAGENIQYF
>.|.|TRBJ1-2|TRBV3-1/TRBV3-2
TGTGCCAGCAGCCAAGACAGGGCTGGGGGCTACACCTTC
CASSQDRAGGYTF
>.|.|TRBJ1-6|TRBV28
TGTGCCAGCAGTTTAGGCAGGGACGGCTCACCCCTCCACTTT
CASSLGRDGSPLHF
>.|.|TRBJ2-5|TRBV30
TGTGCCTGGAGTGTGGGAGCGGCCTCACAAGAGACCCAGTACTTC
CAWSVGAASQETQYF
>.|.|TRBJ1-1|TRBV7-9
TGTGCCAGCAGCTTAGTTCGGGACGGGAACACTGAAGCTTTCTTT
CASSLVRDGNTEAFF
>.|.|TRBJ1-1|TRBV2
TGTGCCAGCACCTGGGACTTGTTGAACACTGAAGCTTTCTTT
CASTWDLLNTEAFF
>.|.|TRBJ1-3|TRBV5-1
TGCGCCAGCAGCTCGGATGGGTCTGGAAACACCATATATTTT
CASSSDGSGNTIYF
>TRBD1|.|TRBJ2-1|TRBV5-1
TGCGCCAGCAGCCCCGGGACAGGATCGATCGGCGAGCAGTTCTTC
CASSPGTGSIGEQFF
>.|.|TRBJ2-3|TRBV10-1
TGCGCCAGCAGTGACGCAGGGTCCACAGATACGCAGTATTTT
CASSDAGSTDTQYF
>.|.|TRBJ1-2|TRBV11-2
TGTGCCAGCAGCTTTAGCTATGGCTACACCTTC
CASSFSYGYTF
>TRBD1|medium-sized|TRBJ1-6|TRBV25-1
TGTGCCAGCAGTGGGGGACAGGGTATAACGTCACCCCTCCACTTT
CASSGGQGITSPLHF
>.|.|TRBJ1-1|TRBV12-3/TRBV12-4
TGTGCCAGCAGTTTAATGGGAGCCTTGAGAGCTTTCTTT
CASSLMGALRAFF
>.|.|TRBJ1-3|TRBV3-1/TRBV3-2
TGTGCCAGCAGCACCCGGGGGTGGGGTTCAGGAAACACCATATATTTT
CASSTRGWGSGNTIYF
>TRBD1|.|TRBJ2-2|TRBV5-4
TGTGCCAGCAGCTTCACAGGGGGCAGCACCGGGGAGCTGTTTTTT
CASSFTGGSTGELFF
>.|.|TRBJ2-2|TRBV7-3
TGTGCCAGCAGCCGCTACACCGGGGAGCTGTTTTTT
CASSRYTGELFF
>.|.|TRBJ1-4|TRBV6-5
TGTGCCAGCAGTTACTCGTTGACCGGGGTTGAAAAACTGTTTTTT
CASSYSLTGVEKLFF
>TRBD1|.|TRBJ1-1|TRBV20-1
TGCAGTGCTAGCGACAGGGTGAAAGCTTTCTTT
CSASDRVKAFF
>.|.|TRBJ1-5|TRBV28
TGTGCCAGCAGAATGGACGGTAGTCAGCCCCAGCATTTT
CASRMDGSQPQHF
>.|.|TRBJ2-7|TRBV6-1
TGTGCCAGCAGTGAGGGGATATTCTCCTACGAGCAGTACTTC
CASSEGIFSYEQYF